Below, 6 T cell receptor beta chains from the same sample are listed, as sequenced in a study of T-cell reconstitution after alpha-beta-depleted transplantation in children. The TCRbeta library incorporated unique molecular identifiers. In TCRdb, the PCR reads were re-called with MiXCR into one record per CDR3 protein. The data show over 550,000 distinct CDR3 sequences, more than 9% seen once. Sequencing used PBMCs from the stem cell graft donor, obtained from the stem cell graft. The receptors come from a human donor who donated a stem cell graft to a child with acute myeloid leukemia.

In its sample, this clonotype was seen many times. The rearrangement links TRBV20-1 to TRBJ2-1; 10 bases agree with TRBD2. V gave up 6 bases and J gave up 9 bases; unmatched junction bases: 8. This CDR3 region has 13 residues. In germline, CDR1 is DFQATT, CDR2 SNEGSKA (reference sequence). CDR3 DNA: TGCAGTGCGCCCCTAGCGGGAGTATTTGAGCAGTTCTTC. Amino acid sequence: CSAPLAGVFEQFF.

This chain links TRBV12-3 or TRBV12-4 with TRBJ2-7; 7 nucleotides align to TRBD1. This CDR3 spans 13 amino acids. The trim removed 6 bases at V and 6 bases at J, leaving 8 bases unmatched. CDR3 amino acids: CASRRTGAPEQYF. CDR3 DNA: TGTGCCAGCAGACGCACAGGGGCGCCCGAGCAGTACTTC.

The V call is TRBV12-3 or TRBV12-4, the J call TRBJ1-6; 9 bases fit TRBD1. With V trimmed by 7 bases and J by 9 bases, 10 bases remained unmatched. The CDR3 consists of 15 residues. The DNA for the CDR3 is TGTGCCAGCACCGCGACAGGGGGAGGTATTTCACCCCTCCACTTT. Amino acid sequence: CASTATGGGISPLHF.

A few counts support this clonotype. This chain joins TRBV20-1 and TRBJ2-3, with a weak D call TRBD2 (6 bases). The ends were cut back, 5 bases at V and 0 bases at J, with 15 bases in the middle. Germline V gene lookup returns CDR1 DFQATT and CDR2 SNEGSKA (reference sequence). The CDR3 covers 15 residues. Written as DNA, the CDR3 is TGCAGTGCTCCGGTGGCCGGGAGTAGCACAGATACGCAGTATTTT. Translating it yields CSAPVAGSSTDTQYF.

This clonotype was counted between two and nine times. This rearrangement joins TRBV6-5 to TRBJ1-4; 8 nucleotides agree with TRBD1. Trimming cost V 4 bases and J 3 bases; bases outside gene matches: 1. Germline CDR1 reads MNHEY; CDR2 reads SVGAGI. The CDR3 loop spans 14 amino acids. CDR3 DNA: TGTGCCAGCAGTTGGACAGGGTCTAATGAAAAACTGTTTTTT. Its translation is CASSWTGSNEKLFF.

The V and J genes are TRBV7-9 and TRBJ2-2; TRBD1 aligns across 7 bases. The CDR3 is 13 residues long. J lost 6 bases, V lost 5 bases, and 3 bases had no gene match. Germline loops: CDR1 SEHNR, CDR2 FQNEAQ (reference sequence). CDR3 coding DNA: TGTGCCAGCAGCGACGGGACAGCCGGGGAGCTGTTTTTT. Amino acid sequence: CASSDGTAGELFF.